These T cell receptor beta chains were read from a single sample in a study of T cell repertoires in cytomegalovirus infection. TCRdb redid the calling of the reads with MiXCR, one entry per CDR3 protein. The data show around 530,000 distinct CDR3 sequences, more than 25% seen once. The material sequenced was PBMCs. The receptors stem from a human donor in good health (CMV status not recorded). Some clones in this sample may be carry-over from other donors' samples. The CDR3 runs from the conserved cysteine through the conserved F or W.

len,v_gene,CDR3aa
15,TRBV28,CASSLSSNHNQPQHF
12,TRBV27,CASSSWGLEQYF
14,TRBV7-8,CASRGSGALSEQYF
16,TRBV7-6,CASSAYRGAGANVLTF
16,TRBV28,CASSYAGTPVSYEQYF
13,TRBV7-8,CASSLLAGNEQFF
12,TRBV7-2,CASSPPRGWQFF
12,TRBV19,CASSQGNQPQHF
12,TRBV6-2/TRBV6-3,CASMRVTGELFF
14,TRBV12-3/TRBV12-4,CASSLERSGNTIYF
13,TRBV7-2,CASSRQGDRGYTF
16,TRBV28,CASSLFGKTSTDTQYF
16,TRBV7-2,CASSLGSGRAGETQYF
16,TRBV5-4,CASSLGAGAIGNEQFF
13,TRBV20-1,CSARIGGENIQYF
12,TRBV7-3,CASSDREETQYF
15,TRBV24-1,CATSDLAGTYNEQFF
14,TRBV7-8,CASSRGRYQETQYF
13,TRBV6-2/TRBV6-3,CASRDPSRDEQFF
15,TRBV4-3,CASSSGFNRGETQYF
14,TRBV19,CASTARAAKNIQYF
14,TRBV6-2/TRBV6-3,CASSYSTSTGELFF
17,TRBV29-1,CSVPTPMGQGIHYGYTF
14,TRBV11-2,CASRNLQGGSEQFF
15,TRBV6-1,CASSEALSDRNGYTF
19,TRBV11-3,CASSTRRVDSGSSYNEQFF
14,TRBV29-1,CSAGGGPGANVLTF
16,TRBV4-3,CASSPFLGGIINEQFF
17,TRBV7-4,CASSFQPGTRNTGELFF
14,TRBV7-9,CASRGGKDSYGYTF
16,TRBV6-5,CASREGLAGNQETQYF
16,TRBV25-1,CASSSTGSNSYNEQFF
14,TRBV4-1,CASSQVARGDTQYF
16,TRBV7-9,CASSPRSGGSNQPQHF
13,TRBV19,CASSRDGRTVYTF
12,TRBV12-3/TRBV12-4,CASSPNQDTQYF
20,TRBV19,CASSIGGRLGASSGANVLTF
13,TRBV10-3,CAISEGRQETQYF
9,TRBV12-3/TRBV12-4,CASSDPGLF
15,TRBV19,CASKLGTGDYYGYTF
16,TRBV29-1,CSVERTTSGFGDTQYF
12,TRBV19,CATRLGNQPQHF
18,TRBV11-3,CASSSASGLAGGGETQYF
15,TRBV7-2,CASSLNGLMGDTQYF
17,TRBV4-1,CASSQGSLGGGTGEQFF
15,TRBV7-2,CASSLEGPRLGEQFF
15,TRBV7-2,CASSHGQPWAEKLFF
19,TRBV5-1,CASSYSILAGGRERETQYF
17,TRBV7-9,CASSPQRGVPLTGELFF
16,TRBV6-2/TRBV6-3,CASSYSHGTYTYEQYF
16,TRBV4-1,CASSQAGTGSNYGYTF
12,TRBV12-3/TRBV12-4,CASIVGAQPQHF
13,TRBV29-1,CSVEWEAGYEQYF
14,TRBV20-1,CSAAAGTENTEAFF
15,TRBV20-1,CSDSIERERTDTQYF
13,TRBV20-1,CSALGPSNEKLFF
14,TRBV11-3,CASSPGAGYNEQFF